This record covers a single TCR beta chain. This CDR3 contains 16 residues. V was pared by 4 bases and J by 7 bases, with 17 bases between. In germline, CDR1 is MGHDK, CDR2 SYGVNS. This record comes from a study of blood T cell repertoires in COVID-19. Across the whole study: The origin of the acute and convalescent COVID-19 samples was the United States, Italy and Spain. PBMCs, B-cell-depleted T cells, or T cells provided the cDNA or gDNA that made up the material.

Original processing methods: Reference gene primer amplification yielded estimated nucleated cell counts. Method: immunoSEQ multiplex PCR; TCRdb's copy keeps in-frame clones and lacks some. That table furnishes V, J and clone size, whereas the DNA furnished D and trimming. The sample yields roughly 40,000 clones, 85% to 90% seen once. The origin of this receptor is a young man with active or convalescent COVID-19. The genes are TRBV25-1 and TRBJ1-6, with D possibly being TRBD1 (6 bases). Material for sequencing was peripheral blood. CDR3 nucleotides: TGTGCCAGCAGTGGCGGTCCGGGGGGGCAGAATTCACCCCTCCACTTT. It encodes CASSGGPGGQNSPLHF.